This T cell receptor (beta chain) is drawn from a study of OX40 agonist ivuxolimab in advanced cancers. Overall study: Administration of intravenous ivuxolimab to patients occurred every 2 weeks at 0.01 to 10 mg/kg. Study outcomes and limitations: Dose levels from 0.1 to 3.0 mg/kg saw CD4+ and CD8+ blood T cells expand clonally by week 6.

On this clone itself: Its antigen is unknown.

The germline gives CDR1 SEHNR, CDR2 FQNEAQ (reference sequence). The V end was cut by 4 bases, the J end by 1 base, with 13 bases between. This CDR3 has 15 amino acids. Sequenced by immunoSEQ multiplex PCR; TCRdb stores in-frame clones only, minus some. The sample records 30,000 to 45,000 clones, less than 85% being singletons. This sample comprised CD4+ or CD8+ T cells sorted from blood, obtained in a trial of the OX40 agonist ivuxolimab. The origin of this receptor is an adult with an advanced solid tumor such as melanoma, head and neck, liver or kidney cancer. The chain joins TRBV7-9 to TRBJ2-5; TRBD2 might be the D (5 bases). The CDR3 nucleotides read TGTGCCAGCAGCTCCGGCGGGTCGTTCCAAGAGACCCAGTACTTC. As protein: CASSSGGSFQETQYF.